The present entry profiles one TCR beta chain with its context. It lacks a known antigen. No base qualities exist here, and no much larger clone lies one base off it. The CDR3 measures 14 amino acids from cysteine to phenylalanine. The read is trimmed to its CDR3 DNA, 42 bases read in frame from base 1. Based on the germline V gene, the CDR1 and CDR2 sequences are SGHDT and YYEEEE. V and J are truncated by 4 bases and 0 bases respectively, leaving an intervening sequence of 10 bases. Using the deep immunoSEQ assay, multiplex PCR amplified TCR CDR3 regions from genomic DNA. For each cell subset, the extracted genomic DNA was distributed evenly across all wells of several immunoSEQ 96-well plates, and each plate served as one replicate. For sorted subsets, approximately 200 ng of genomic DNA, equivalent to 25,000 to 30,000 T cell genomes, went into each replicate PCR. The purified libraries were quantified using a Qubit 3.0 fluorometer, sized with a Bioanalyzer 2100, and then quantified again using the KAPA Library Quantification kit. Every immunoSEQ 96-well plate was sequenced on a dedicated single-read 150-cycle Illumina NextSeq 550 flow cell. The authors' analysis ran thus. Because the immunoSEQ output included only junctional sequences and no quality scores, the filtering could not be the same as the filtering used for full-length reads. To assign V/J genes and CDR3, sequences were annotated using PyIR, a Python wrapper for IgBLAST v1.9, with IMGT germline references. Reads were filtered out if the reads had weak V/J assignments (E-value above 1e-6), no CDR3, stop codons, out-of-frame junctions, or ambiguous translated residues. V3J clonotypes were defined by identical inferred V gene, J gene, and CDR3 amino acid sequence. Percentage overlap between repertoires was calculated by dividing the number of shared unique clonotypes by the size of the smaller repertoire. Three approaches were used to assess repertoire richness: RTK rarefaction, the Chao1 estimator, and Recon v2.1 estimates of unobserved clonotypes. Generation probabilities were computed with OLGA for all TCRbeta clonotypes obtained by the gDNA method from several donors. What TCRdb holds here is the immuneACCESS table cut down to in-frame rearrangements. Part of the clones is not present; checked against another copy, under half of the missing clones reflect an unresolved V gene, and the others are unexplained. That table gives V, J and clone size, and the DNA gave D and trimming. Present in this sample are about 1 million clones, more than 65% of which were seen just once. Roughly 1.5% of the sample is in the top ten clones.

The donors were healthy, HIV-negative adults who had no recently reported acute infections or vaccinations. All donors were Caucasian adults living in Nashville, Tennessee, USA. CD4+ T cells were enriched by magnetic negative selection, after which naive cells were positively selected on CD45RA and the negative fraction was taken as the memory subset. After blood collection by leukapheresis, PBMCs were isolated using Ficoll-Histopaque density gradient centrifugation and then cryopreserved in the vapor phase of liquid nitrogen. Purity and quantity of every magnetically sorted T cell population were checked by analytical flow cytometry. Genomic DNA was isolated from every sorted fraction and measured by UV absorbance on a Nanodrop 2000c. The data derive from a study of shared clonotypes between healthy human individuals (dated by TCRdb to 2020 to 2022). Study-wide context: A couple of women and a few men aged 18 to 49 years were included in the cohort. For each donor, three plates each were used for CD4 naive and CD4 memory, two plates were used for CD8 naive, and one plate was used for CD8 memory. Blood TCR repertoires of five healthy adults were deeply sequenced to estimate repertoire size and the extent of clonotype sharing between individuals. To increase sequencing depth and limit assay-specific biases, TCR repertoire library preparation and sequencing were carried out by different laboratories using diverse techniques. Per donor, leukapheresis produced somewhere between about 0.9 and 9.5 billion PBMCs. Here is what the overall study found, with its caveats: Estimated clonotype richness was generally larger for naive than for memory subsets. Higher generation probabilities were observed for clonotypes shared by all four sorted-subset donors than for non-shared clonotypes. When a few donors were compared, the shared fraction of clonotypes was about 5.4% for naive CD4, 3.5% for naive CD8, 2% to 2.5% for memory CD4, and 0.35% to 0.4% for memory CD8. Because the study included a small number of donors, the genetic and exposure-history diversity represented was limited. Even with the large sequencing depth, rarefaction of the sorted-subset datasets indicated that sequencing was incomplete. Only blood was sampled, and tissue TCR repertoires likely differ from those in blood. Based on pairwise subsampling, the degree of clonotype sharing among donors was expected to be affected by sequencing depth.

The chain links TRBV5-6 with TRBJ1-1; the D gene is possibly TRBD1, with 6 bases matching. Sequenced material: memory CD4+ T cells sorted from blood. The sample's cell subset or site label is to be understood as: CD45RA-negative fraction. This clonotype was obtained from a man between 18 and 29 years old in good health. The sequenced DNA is TGTGCCAGCAGCCCCGGGACATTGAACACTGAAGCTTTCTTT. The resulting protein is CASSPGTLNTEAFF.